Listed below are T cell receptor beta chains from one sample, sequenced in a study of cytomegalovirus exposure and HLA in healthy donors. Profiling relied on immunoSEQ multiplex PCR, and the TCRdb table lists in-frame clones only, not all of them. Counted here are around 180,000 clones, roughly 82% occurring once; the ten biggest clones make up approximately 0.47%. Sequenced input: PBMCs. All receptors come from a woman aged 45-60 years in good health and CMV-seronegative. The CDR3 runs from the conserved cysteine through the conserved F or W. Fields, in order: D gene, clone size, V gene, J gene, CDR3 protein, CDR3 DNA. A D gene is named only where the DNA matches it firmly. Clone size, where shown, is once, few, many, or a class for clones that have expanded.

d_call: .
clone_size: .
v_call: TRBV12-5
j_call: TRBJ2-7
cdr3_aa: CASGFQKSLESSYEQYF
cdr3_nt: TGTGCTAGCGGTTTCCAAAAATCACTAGAGAGCTCCTACGAGCAGTACTTC

d_call: TRBD1
clone_size: .
v_call: TRBV5-1
j_call: TRBJ1-6
cdr3_aa: CASSLGPGQGHSPLHF
cdr3_nt: TGCGCCAGCAGCTTGGGTCCCGGACAGGGGCATTCACCCCTCCACTTT

d_call: TRBD1
clone_size: .
v_call: TRBV6-5
j_call: TRBJ1-5
cdr3_aa: CASGTEANQPQHF
cdr3_nt: TGTGCCAGCGGGACAGAAGCCAATCAGCCCCAGCATTTT

d_call: .
clone_size: .
v_call: TRBV18
j_call: TRBJ1-2
cdr3_aa: CASSPQWGDYGYTF
cdr3_nt: TGTGCCAGCTCACCACAATGGGGGGACTATGGCTACACCTTC

d_call: TRBD1
clone_size: .
v_call: TRBV30
j_call: TRBJ1-5
cdr3_aa: CAWGTDPLGNQPQHF
cdr3_nt: TGTGCCTGGGGGACAGATCCCCTCGGGAATCAGCCCCAGCATTTT

d_call: .
clone_size: .
v_call: TRBV19
j_call: TRBJ1-1
cdr3_aa: CASSRSKPNTEAFF
cdr3_nt: TGTGCCAGTAGTAGGAGCAAACCGAACACTGAAGCTTTCTTT

d_call: TRBD2
clone_size: .
v_call: TRBV7-2
j_call: TRBJ2-1
cdr3_aa: CASSTTGTSVAEQFF
cdr3_nt: TGTGCCAGCAGCACTACCGGGACTAGCGTTGCTGAGCAGTTCTTC

d_call: TRBD2
clone_size: .
v_call: TRBV28
j_call: TRBJ2-7
cdr3_aa: CASSELAGVFRNEQYF
cdr3_nt: TGTGCCAGCAGTGAATTAGCGGGAGTCTTTCGTAACGAGCAGTACTTC

d_call: TRBD1
clone_size: .
v_call: TRBV7-8
j_call: TRBJ2-1
cdr3_aa: CASSFRDSSYNEQFF
cdr3_nt: TGTGCCAGCAGCTTCCGGGACAGCTCCTACAATGAGCAGTTCTTC

d_call: TRBD2
clone_size: .
v_call: TRBV7-9
j_call: TRBJ2-5
cdr3_aa: CASSPIPGLAGAGGETQYF
cdr3_nt: TGTGCCAGCAGCCCCATACCGGGACTAGCGGGAGCAGGAGGGGAGACCCAGTACTTC

d_call: .
clone_size: .
v_call: TRBV18
j_call: TRBJ2-3
cdr3_aa: CASSPIADTQYF
cdr3_nt: TGTGCCAGCTCACCAATCGCAGATACGCAGTATTTT

d_call: TRBD2
clone_size: .
v_call: TRBV27
j_call: TRBJ2-7
cdr3_aa: CASSREGASYEQYF
cdr3_nt: TGTGCCAGCAGTAGGGAGGGTGCCAGCTACGAGCAGTACTTC

d_call: .
clone_size: .
v_call: TRBV5-1
j_call: TRBJ2-5
cdr3_aa: CASSSKLIGETQYF
cdr3_nt: TGCGCCAGCAGCTCCAAGTTGATCGGGGAGACCCAGTACTTC

d_call: TRBD2
clone_size: .
v_call: TRBV10-1
j_call: TRBJ2-7
cdr3_aa: CASTRFGLAGGPSEQYF
cdr3_nt: TGCGCCAGCACCCGATTCGGGCTAGCGGGAGGGCCGAGCGAGCAGTACTTC

d_call: .
clone_size: .
v_call: TRBV5-1
j_call: TRBJ1-2
cdr3_aa: CASSSRSGDYGYTF
cdr3_nt: TGCGCCAGCAGCTCTCGGTCAGGGGACTATGGCTACACCTTC

d_call: .
clone_size: once
v_call: TRBV28
j_call: TRBJ1-3
cdr3_aa: CASSFQNRGNTIYF
cdr3_nt: TGTGCCAGCAGTTTTCAGAACAGGGGAAACACCATATATTTT

d_call: .
clone_size: .
v_call: TRBV6-6
j_call: TRBJ1-1
cdr3_aa: CASSYIARGTEAFF
cdr3_nt: TGTGCCAGCAGTTACATCGCCAGGGGAACTGAAGCTTTCTTT

d_call: .
clone_size: .
v_call: TRBV7-2
j_call: TRBJ1-1
cdr3_aa: CASSQSGQSTEAFF
cdr3_nt: TGTGCCAGCAGTCAAAGCGGGCAGAGCACTGAAGCTTTCTTT

d_call: .
clone_size: .
v_call: TRBV6-5
j_call: TRBJ1-3
cdr3_aa: CASTPGSSGNTIYF
cdr3_nt: TGTGCCAGCACCCCGGGAAGCTCTGGAAACACCATATATTTT

d_call: .
clone_size: .
v_call: TRBV28
j_call: TRBJ1-3
cdr3_aa: CASTRRVGNTIYF
cdr3_nt: TGTGCCAGCACCCGGAGGGTTGGAAACACCATATATTTT

d_call: .
clone_size: .
v_call: TRBV5-1
j_call: TRBJ2-3
cdr3_aa: CASSQVQRSDTQYF
cdr3_nt: TGCGCCAGCAGCCAGGTCCAGCGGTCGGATACGCAGTATTTT

d_call: .
clone_size: .
v_call: TRBV6-5
j_call: TRBJ2-2
cdr3_aa: CASLGQGWGTGELFF
cdr3_nt: TGTGCCAGCCTAGGGCAGGGGTGGGGCACCGGGGAGCTGTTTTTT

d_call: TRBD2
clone_size: .
v_call: TRBV7-2
j_call: TRBJ2-3
cdr3_aa: CASSLEVAGVTDTQYF
cdr3_nt: TGTGCCAGCAGCTTAGAGGTAGCGGGGGTCACAGATACGCAATATTTT

d_call: TRBD2
clone_size: .
v_call: TRBV29-1
j_call: TRBJ2-7
cdr3_aa: CSVEVVAGAHEQYF
cdr3_nt: TGCAGCGTTGAAGTGGTAGCGGGAGCCCACGAGCAGTACTTC

d_call: TRBD2
clone_size: .
v_call: TRBV9
j_call: TRBJ2-5
cdr3_aa: CASSVGQGGETQYF
cdr3_nt: TGTGCCAGCAGCGTAGGGCAGGGAGGGGAGACCCAGTACTTC

d_call: .
clone_size: .
v_call: TRBV15
j_call: TRBJ2-5
cdr3_aa: CATSRGGPEETQYF
cdr3_nt: TGTGCCACCAGCAGAGGAGGTCCGGAAGAGACCCAGTACTTC

d_call: TRBD1
clone_size: .
v_call: TRBV5-1
j_call: TRBJ2-7
cdr3_aa: CASSLVGTGGEEQYF
cdr3_nt: TGCGCCAGCAGCTTGGTTGGGACAGGGGGCGAAGAGCAGTACTTC

d_call: .
clone_size: .
v_call: TRBV7-9
j_call: TRBJ1-2
cdr3_aa: CASSLNLPAKRSGYTF
cdr3_nt: TGTGCCAGCAGCTTAAATCTGCCAGCCAAACGGAGTGGCTACACCTTC

d_call: TRBD2
clone_size: .
v_call: TRBV9
j_call: TRBJ2-5
cdr3_aa: CASSVTSGGTQYF
cdr3_nt: TGTGCCAGCAGCGTAACTAGCGGGGGGACCCAGTACTTC

d_call: TRBD2
clone_size: .
v_call: TRBV4-1
j_call: TRBJ2-5
cdr3_aa: CASSAYLAGAETQYF
cdr3_nt: TGCGCCAGCTCGGCTTACTTAGCGGGAGCTGAGACCCAGTACTTC

d_call: .
clone_size: .
v_call: TRBV5-4
j_call: TRBJ2-7
cdr3_aa: CASSLDRYEQYF
cdr3_nt: TGTGCCAGCAGCTTGGACAGATACGAGCAGTACTTC

d_call: .
clone_size: .
v_call: TRBV5-1
j_call: TRBJ1-6
cdr3_aa: CASSPGHNNSPLHF
cdr3_nt: TGCGCCAGCAGCCCAGGACACAATAATTCACCCCTCCACTTT

d_call: TRBD1
clone_size: .
v_call: TRBV5-1
j_call: TRBJ2-1
cdr3_aa: CASSLVGDRAYNEQFF
cdr3_nt: TGCGCCAGCAGCTTGGTGGGGGACAGGGCTTACAATGAGCAGTTCTTC

d_call: TRBD2
clone_size: .
v_call: TRBV6-5
j_call: TRBJ2-5
cdr3_aa: CASRPGLAGVTQYF
cdr3_nt: TGTGCCAGCAGGCCGGGACTAGCGGGAGTGACCCAGTACTTC

d_call: TRBD2
clone_size: .
v_call: TRBV6-4
j_call: TRBJ2-3
cdr3_aa: CASSAVAGGLGDTQYF
cdr3_nt: TGTGCCAGCAGTGCTGTAGCGGGAGGGCTCGGAGATACGCAGTATTTT

d_call: TRBD1
clone_size: .
v_call: TRBV5-1
j_call: TRBJ1-2
cdr3_aa: CASSLMGQGAWGYTF
cdr3_nt: TGCGCCAGCAGCTTAATGGGACAGGGGGCGTGGGGCTACACCTTC

d_call: TRBD2
clone_size: .
v_call: TRBV7-6
j_call: TRBJ2-1
cdr3_aa: CASSGTSGRRFF
cdr3_nt: TGTGCCAGCAGCGGGACTAGCGGGAGAAGATTCTTC

d_call: .
clone_size: few
v_call: TRBV28
j_call: TRBJ2-5
cdr3_aa: CASNSWRNQETQYF
cdr3_nt: TGTGCCAGCAATAGTTGGAGAAACCAAGAGACCCAGTACTTC

d_call: .
clone_size: .
v_call: TRBV5-5
j_call: TRBJ2-7
cdr3_aa: CASSHTGSSYEQYF
cdr3_nt: TGTGCCAGCAGCCATACAGGGTCCTCCTACGAGCAGTACTTC

d_call: TRBD1
clone_size: .
v_call: TRBV28
j_call: TRBJ1-2
cdr3_aa: CASSSTGQGALGYTF
cdr3_nt: TGTGCCAGCAGTTCAACGGGACAGGGGGCTTTAGGCTACACCTTC

d_call: .
clone_size: .
v_call: TRBV9
j_call: TRBJ2-3
cdr3_aa: CASSTRGGVDTRYF
cdr3_nt: TGTGCCAGCAGCACGAGAGGGGGGGTAGATACGCGGTATTTT

d_call: TRBD1
clone_size: .
v_call: TRBV30
j_call: TRBJ1-4
cdr3_aa: CAWRGDRGPNEKLFF
cdr3_nt: TGTGCCTGGAGGGGGGACAGGGGACCTAATGAAAAACTGTTTTTT

d_call: .
clone_size: .
v_call: TRBV28
j_call: TRBJ1-5
cdr3_aa: CASTLPHRAGQPQHF
cdr3_nt: TGTGCCAGCACCCTACCCCACAGGGCCGGACAGCCCCAGCATTTT

d_call: TRBD1
clone_size: .
v_call: TRBV9
j_call: TRBJ2-7
cdr3_aa: CASSVVLGTGPYEQYF
cdr3_nt: TGTGCCAGCAGCGTAGTCCTCGGGACAGGGCCCTACGAGCAGTACTTC

d_call: .
clone_size: .
v_call: TRBV5-1
j_call: TRBJ2-5
cdr3_aa: CASSLQGQRQETQYF
cdr3_nt: TGCGCCAGCAGCTTGCAAGGACAGCGACAAGAGACCCAGTACTTC

d_call: .
clone_size: .
v_call: TRBV28
j_call: TRBJ2-7
cdr3_aa: CASSPLLEDGAYEQYF
cdr3_nt: TGTGCCAGCAGTCCCCTGCTGGAGGACGGCGCCTACGAGCAGTACTTC

d_call: TRBD1
clone_size: once
v_call: TRBV19
j_call: TRBJ1-5
cdr3_aa: CASSPGQGSNQPQHF
cdr3_nt: TGTGCCAGTAGTCCGGGACAGGGGAGCAATCAGCCCCAGCATTTT

d_call: TRBD1
clone_size: .
v_call: TRBV2
j_call: TRBJ1-4
cdr3_aa: CAGQGFINEKLFF
cdr3_nt: TGTGCCGGACAGGGGTTTATTAATGAAAAACTGTTTTTT

d_call: .
clone_size: .
v_call: TRBV15
j_call: TRBJ1-1
cdr3_aa: CATSRDVKNTEAFF
cdr3_nt: TGTGCCACCAGCAGAGATGTCAAGAACACTGAAGCTTTCTTT

d_call: TRBD1
clone_size: .
v_call: TRBV18
j_call: TRBJ1-3
cdr3_aa: CASSPMTGAGGNTIYF
cdr3_nt: TGTGCCAGCTCACCAATGACAGGGGCAGGTGGAAACACCATATATTTT

d_call: .
clone_size: .
v_call: TRBV30
j_call: TRBJ2-7
cdr3_aa: CAWGSGLPYEQYF
cdr3_nt: TGTGCATGGGGGTCAGGCCTCCCCTACGAGCAGTACTTC

d_call: TRBD1
clone_size: once
v_call: TRBV19
j_call: TRBJ2-4
cdr3_aa: CASSLWDSQNIQYF
cdr3_nt: TGTGCCAGTAGTCTGTGGGACAGCCAAAACATTCAGTACTTC